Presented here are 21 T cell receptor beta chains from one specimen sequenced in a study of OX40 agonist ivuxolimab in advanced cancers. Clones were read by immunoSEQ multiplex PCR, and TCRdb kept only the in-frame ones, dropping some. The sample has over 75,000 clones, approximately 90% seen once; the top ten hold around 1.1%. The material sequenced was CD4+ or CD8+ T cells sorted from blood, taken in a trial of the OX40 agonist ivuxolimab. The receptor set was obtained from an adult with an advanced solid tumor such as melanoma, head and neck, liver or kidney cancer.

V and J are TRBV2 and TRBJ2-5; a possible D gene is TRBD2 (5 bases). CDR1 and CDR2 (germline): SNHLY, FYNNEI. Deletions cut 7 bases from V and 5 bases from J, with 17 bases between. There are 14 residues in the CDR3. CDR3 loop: CASTWLAGRETQYF. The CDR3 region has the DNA TGTGCCAGCACCTGGCTAGCTGGTAGGGAGACCCAGTACTTC.

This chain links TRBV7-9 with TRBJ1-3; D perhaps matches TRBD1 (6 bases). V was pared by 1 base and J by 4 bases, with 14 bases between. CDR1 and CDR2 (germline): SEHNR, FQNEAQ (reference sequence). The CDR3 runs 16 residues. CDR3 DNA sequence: TGTGCCAGCAGCTTAGGGACCGGGGGGCTGGGAAACACCATATATTTT. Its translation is CASSLGTGGLGNTIYF.

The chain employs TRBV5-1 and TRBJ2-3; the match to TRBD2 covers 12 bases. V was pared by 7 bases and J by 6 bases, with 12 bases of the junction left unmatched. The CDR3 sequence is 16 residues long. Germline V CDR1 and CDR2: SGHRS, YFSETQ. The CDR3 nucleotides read TGCGCCAGCGGGTCGAGTTGGACTAGCGGGACGGATACGCAGTATTTT. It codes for CASGSSWTSGTDTQYF.

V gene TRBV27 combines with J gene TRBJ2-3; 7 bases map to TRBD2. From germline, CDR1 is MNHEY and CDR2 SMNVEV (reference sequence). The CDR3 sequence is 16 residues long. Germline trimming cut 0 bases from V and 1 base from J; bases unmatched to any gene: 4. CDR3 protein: CASSLSPSGRTDTQYF. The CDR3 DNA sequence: TGTGCCAGCAGTTTATCGCCTAGCGGACGCACAGATACGCAGTATTTT.

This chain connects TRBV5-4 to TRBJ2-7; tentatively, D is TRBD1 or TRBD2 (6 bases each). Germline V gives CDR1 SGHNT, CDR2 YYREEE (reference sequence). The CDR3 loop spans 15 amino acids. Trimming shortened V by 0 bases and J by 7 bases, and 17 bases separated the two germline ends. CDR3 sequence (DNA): TGTGCCAGCAGCTTGGGGGGGGCCGGGGCCAGGGAGCAGTACTTC. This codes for CASSLGGAGAREQYF.

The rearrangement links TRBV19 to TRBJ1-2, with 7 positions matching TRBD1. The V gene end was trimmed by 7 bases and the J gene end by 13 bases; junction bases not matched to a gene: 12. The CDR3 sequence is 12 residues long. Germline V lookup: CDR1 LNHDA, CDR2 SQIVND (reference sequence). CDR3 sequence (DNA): TGTGCCAGTACGTTGGACCGGACAGGAAGCACCTTC. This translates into CASTLDRTGSTF. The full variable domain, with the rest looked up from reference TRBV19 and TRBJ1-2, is DGGITQSPKYLFRKEGQNVTLSCEQNLNHDAMYWYRQDPGQGLRLIYYSQIVNDFQKGDIAEGYSVSREKKESFPLTVTSAQKNPTAFYLCASTLDRTGSTFGSGTRLTVV.

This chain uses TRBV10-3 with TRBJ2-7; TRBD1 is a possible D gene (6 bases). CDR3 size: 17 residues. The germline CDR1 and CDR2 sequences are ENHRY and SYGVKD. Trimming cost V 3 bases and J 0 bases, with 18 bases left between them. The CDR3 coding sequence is TGTGCCATCAGTGATTTTTTCACAGGGTCCAGCTCCTACGAGCAGTACTTC. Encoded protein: CAISDFFTGSSSYEQYF.

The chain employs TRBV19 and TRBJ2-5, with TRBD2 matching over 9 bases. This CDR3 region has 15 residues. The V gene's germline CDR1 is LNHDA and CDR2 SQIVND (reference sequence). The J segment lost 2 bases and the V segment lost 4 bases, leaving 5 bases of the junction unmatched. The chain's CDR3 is CASSKTSGLQETQYF. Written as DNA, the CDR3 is TGTGCCAGTAGTAAAACTAGCGGGCTTCAAGAGACCCAGTACTTC.

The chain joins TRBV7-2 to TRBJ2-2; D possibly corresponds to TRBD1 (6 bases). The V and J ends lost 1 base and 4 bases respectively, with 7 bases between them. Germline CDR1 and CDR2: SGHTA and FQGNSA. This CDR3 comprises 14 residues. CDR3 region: CASSLGTVTGELFF. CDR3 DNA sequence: TGTGCCAGCAGCTTAGGGACAGTCACCGGGGAGCTGTTTTTT.

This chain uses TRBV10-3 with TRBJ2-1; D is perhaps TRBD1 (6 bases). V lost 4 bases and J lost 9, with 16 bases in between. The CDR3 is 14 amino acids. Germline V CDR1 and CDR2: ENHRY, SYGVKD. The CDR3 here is CAISATPGVLEQFF. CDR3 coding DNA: TGTGCCATCAGTGCCACTCCAGGGGTTCTTGAGCAGTTCTTC.

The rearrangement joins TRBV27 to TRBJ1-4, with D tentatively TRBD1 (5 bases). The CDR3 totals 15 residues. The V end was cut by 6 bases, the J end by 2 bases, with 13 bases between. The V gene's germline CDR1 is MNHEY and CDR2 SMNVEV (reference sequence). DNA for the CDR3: TGTGCCAGCAGAAGTTGGGGCGCGACTAATGAAAAACTGTTTTTT. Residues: CASRSWGATNEKLFF.

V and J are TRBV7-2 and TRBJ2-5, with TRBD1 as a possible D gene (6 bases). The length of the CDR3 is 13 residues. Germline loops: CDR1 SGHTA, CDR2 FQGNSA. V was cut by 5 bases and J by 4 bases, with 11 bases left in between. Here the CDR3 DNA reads TGTGCCAGCAGCGCAGGGGTTTTAGAGACCCAGTACTTC. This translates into CASSAGVLETQYF.

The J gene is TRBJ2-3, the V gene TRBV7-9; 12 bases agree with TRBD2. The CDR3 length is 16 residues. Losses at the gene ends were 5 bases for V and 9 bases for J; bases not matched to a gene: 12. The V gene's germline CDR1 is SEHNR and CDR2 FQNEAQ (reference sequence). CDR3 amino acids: CASSQAGLAGRNTQYF. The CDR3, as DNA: TGTGCCAGCAGCCAGGCCGGACTAGCGGGAAGGAACACGCAGTATTTT.

The DNA of the CDR3 is TGTGCCAGCGACGGCAGACCGTACCAAGAGACCCAGTACTTC. It encodes CASDGRPYQETQYF. The chain recombines TRBV6-1 with TRBJ2-5; D gene unclear. CDR3 size: 14 residues. Between the trimmed V and J ends, which lost 8 bases and 0 bases, there was a span of 13 bases. Germline-derived CDR1 and CDR2 are MNHNS and SASEGT.

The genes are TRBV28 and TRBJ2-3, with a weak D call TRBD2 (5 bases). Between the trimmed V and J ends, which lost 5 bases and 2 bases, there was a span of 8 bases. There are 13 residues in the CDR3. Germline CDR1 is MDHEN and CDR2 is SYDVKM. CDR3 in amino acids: CASSGLPTDTQYF. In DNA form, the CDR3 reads TGTGCCAGCAGTGGACTCCCCACAGATACGCAGTATTTT.

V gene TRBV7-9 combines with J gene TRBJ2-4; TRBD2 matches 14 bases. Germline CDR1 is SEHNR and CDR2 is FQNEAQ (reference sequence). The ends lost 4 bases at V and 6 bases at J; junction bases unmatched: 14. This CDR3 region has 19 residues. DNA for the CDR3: TGTGCCAGCAGCTCGATCCCGGGACTAGCGGGAGAGAAAGGAAACATTCAGTACTTC. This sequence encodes CASSSIPGLAGEKGNIQYF.

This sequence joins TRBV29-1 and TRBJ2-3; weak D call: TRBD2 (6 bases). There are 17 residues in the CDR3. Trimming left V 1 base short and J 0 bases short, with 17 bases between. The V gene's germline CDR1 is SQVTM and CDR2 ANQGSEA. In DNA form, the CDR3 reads TGCAGCGTTGAAGGGGGGGAAGAAAGACTTAGCACAGATACGCAGTATTTT. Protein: CSVEGGEERLSTDTQYF.

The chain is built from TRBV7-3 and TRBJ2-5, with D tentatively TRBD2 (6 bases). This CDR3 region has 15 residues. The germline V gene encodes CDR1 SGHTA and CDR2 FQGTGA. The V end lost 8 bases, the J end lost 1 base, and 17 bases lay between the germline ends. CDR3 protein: CASAKGPGSQETQYF. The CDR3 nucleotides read TGTGCCAGCGCTAAGGGGCCCGGGAGCCAAGAGACCCAGTACTTC.

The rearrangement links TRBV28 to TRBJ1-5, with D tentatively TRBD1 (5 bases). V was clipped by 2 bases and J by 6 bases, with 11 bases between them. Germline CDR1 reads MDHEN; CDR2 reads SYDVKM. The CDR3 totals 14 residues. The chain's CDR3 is CASSLKGRIQPQHF. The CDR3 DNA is TGTGCCAGCAGTTTAAAGGGGCGTATTCAGCCCCAGCATTTT.

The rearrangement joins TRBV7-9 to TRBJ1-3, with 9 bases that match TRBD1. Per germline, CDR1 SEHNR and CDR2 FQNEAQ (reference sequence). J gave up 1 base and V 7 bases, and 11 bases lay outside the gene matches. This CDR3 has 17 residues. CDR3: CASTPGQGFLSGNTIYF. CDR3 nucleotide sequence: TGTGCCAGCACCCCGGGACAGGGTTTTCTTTCTGGAAACACCATATATTTT.

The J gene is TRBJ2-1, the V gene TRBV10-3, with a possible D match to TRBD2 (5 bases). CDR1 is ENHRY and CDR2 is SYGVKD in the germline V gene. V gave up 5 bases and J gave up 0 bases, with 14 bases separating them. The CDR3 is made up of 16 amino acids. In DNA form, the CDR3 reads TGTGCCATCAGTCTTGGGGTAGCGAGCTCCTACAATGAGCAGTTCTTC. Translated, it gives CAISLGVASSYNEQFF.